This entry lists 19 T cell receptor beta chains sequenced from one sample in a study of T cells after yellow fever vaccination. Using its own MiXCR run on the 5' RACE reads, TCRdb lists one record per CDR3 protein. The table includes 300,000 to 350,000 distinct CDR3 sequences, around 8.1% detected once. Here the sequenced sample was PBMCs, taken approximately 40 days after the first yellow fever vaccination. These receptors all stem from a young man who received the YFV17D yellow fever vaccine.

J is TRBJ2-1 and V is TRBV6-5; D possibly corresponds to TRBD1 (5 bases). Germline-derived CDR1 and CDR2 are MNHEY and SVGAGI. Trimming removed 0 bases from V and 10 bases from J, with 10 bases in between. The CDR3 totals 13 residues. The CDR3 sequence: CASSYSSGAEQFF. The CDR3 DNA is TGTGCCAGCAGTTACTCATCTGGGGCAGAGCAGTTCTTC.

This clonotype was seen more than once but under ten times. The chain joins TRBV20-1 to TRBJ2-5; TRBD2 agrees at 7 bases. The CDR3 loop spans 12 amino acids. The germline V gene has CDR1 DFQATT and CDR2 SNEGSKA (reference sequence). The CDR3 reads CSGEGGGETQYF. The CDR3 nucleotides read TGCAGCGGGGAGGGCGGAGGGGAGACCCAGTACTTC.

The gene calls are TRBV6-1 and TRBJ2-1; D may match TRBD1 or TRBD2 (5 bases each). Per the germline V gene, CDR1 is MNHNS and CDR2 is SASEGT. This CDR3 region has 13 residues. With 6 bases removed from V and 14 bases from J, the gap between germline ends came to 20 bases. This CDR3 reads CASRQRGGGNEFF. The CDR3 DNA reads TGTGCCAGCAGACAACGGGGCGGAGGCAATGAGTTCTTC.

This clonotype was counted many times. The chain recombines TRBV4-3 with TRBJ2-1; D unclear. The V gene lost 0 bases and the J gene lost 3 bases, with 3 bases spanning the gap. Per germline, CDR1 LGHNA and CDR2 YSLEER. CDR3 size: 13 residues. Here the CDR3 DNA reads TGCGCCAGCAGCCAAGATTACTACAATGAGCAGTTCTTC. Amino acids: CASSQDYYNEQFF.

This clonotype was observed a few times. The DNA for the CDR3 is TGTGCCAGTAGACAACGGACAGGGGGTTACAATGAGCAGTTCTTC. Amino acids: CASRQRTGGYNEQFF. This chain joins TRBV19 and TRBJ2-1; 10 bases agree with TRBD1. Germline values: CDR1 LNHDA, CDR2 SQIVND (reference sequence). The V and J ends lost 6 bases and 4 bases, in that order; junction bases with no gene match: 6. This CDR3 spans 15 amino acids.

There are a few counts of this clonotype. This chain uses TRBV4-3 with TRBJ1-1; 7 positions match TRBD1. Trimming took 3 bases from V and 7 from J; bases not matched to a gene: 11. Per germline, CDR1 LGHNA and CDR2 YSLEER. This CDR3 contains 15 residues. The CDR3 bases are TGCGCCAGCAGCCAGCCTAGTACAGGGGAGCTTGAAGCTTTCTTT. Translation: CASSQPSTGELEAFF.

This clonotype was counted between two and nine times. The chain is built from TRBV5-1 and TRBJ1-6; maybe TRBD1 (6 bases). Trimming shortened V by 3 bases and J by 14 bases, and 21 bases separated the two germline ends. This CDR3 region has 15 residues. Germline V gene lookup returns CDR1 SGHRS and CDR2 YFSETQ. CDR3 region: CASSYSGTWEETLHF. DNA for the CDR3: TGCGCCAGCAGCTACTCCGGGACATGGGAAGAGACCCTCCACTTT. The full variable domain, completed using reference TRBV5-1 and TRBJ1-6, is KAGVTQTPRYLIKTRGQQVTLSCSPISGHRSVSWYQQTPGQGLQFLFEYFSETQRNKGNFPGRFSGRQFSNSRSEMNVSTLELGDSALYLCASSYSGTWEETLHFGNGTRLTVT.

The chain is built from TRBV4-2 and TRBJ2-3; 13 bases line up with TRBD2. CDR1 and CDR2 (germline): LGHNA, YNFKEQ. V lost 5 bases, J lost 2 bases, and 4 bases stayed unmatched. There are 16 residues in the CDR3. The CDR3 loop is CASSVGLAGFTDTQYF. The CDR3 DNA follows: TGTGCCAGCAGCGTGGGACTAGCGGGGTTCACAGATACGCAGTATTTT.

The table lists this clonotype with a few counts. CDR3 loop: CASSAGQGREKLFF. CDR3 sequence (DNA): TGTGCCAGCAGTGCGGGACAGGGACGTGAAAAACTGTTTTTT. The chain recombines TRBV6-1 with TRBJ1-4; TRBD1 aligns across 9 bases. From germline, CDR1 is MNHNS and CDR2 SASEGT. V shed 4 bases and J 7 bases; nucleotides not matched to a gene: 4. There are 14 residues in the CDR3.

This clonotype was detected only a few times. The chain links TRBV5-6 to TRBJ1-1, with 7 bases that match TRBD1. The V and J ends lost 2 bases and 8 bases, in that order; junction bases with no gene match: 6. Germline assignment: CDR1 SGHDT and CDR2 YYEEEE. The CDR3 runs 13 residues. In DNA, the CDR3 is TGTGCCAGCAGCTTCTCGCCAGGGGGAGAAGCTTTCTTT. Translation gives CASSFSPGGEAFF.

This clonotype was recorded a few times. CDR3 protein: CSARDLPQETQYF. The DNA for the CDR3 is TGCAGTGCTAGAGATCTACCCCAAGAGACCCAGTACTTC. The chain combines TRBV20-1 with TRBJ2-5, with D unresolved. The germline gives CDR1 DFQATT, CDR2 SNEGSKA (reference sequence). CDR3 length: 13 amino acids. V lost 0 bases to trimming and J lost 1 base, with 6 bases between them.

There are many counts of this clonotype. This chain joins TRBV4-1 and TRBJ2-1; TRBD2 aligns across 13 bases. V dropped 5 bases and J dropped 13; count of bases not matched to a gene: 11. The CDR3 runs 15 residues. Per the germline V gene, CDR1 is MGHRA and CDR2 is YSYEKL. Here the CDR3 reads CASSEGLAGARGQFF. The CDR3 DNA follows: TGCGCCAGCAGCGAAGGACTAGCGGGGGCCCGAGGTCAGTTCTTC.

V gene TRBV7-2 combines with J gene TRBJ1-2; D gene unclear. CDR3 size: 15 residues. Germline CDR1 and CDR2: SGHTA and FQGNSA. V lost 0 bases and J 2 bases, leaving 10 bases between the germline ends. CDR3 sequence: CASSLAGSINYGYTF. For the CDR3, the DNA is TGTGCCAGCAGCTTAGCCGGCAGTATCAACTATGGCTACACCTTC.

This clonotype was found a few times. The V and J genes are TRBV7-2 and TRBJ1-1, with a weak D call TRBD1 (6 bases). CDR3 length: 15 amino acids. V was shortened by 3 bases and J by 1 base, with 12 bases between the two germline ends. CDR1 and CDR2 from the germline V gene are SGHTA and FQGNSA. Here the CDR3 DNA reads TGTGCCAGCAGCTTTACAGGGAAGTCGAACACTGAAGCTTTCTTT. Translation gives CASSFTGKSNTEAFF.

Only a few counts were recorded for this clonotype. J is TRBJ2-6 and V is TRBV12-3 or TRBV12-4; no clear D. CDR3 length: 15 residues. The V end was cut by 4 bases, the J end by 1 base, with 8 bases between. The CDR3 loop reads CASSSPSSGANVLTF. CDR3 coding DNA: TGTGCCAGCAGTTCCCCTTCGTCTGGGGCCAACGTCCTGACTTTC.

This chain uses TRBV5-4 with TRBJ1-2; no firm D call. This CDR3 has 14 residues. Trimming pared 0 bases from V and 7 bases from J, leaving 13 bases between. Germline loops: CDR1 SGHNT, CDR2 YYREEE (reference sequence). The CDR3 is CASSLAFELAGYTF. The CDR3 DNA reads TGTGCCAGCAGCTTGGCCTTTGAGCTGGCTGGCTACACCTTC.

This clonotype was seen a single time. V gene TRBV20-1 combines with J gene TRBJ2-1; D remains unclear. This CDR3 has 15 amino acids. Trimming cost V 2 bases and J 5 bases, with 16 bases left between them. Germline V gene sequence: CDR1 DFQATT, CDR2 SNEGSKA (reference sequence). The CDR3 reads CSARNPRLSHNEQFF. The DNA of the CDR3 is TGCAGTGCTAGAAATCCTAGGTTGTCCCACAATGAGCAGTTCTTC.

As to this clonotype: The DNA is omitted, as the CDR3 cannot be located on it reliably, and the CDR3 follows TCRdb's listing. V usage is TRBV4-1 and J usage is TRBJ2-1; TRBD1 reflects the table's D call only, with no check against the DNA. Germline-derived CDR1 and CDR2 are MGHRA and YSYEKL. The CDR3 totals 18 residues, both ends included. This chain's CDR3 is CASSQVLRRRGGRNEQFF.

The V and J genes are TRBV29-1 and TRBJ2-3, with D uncertain. Germline assignment: CDR1 SQVTM and CDR2 ANQGSEA. CDR3 size: 10 residues. V was shortened by 4 bases and J by 5 bases, with 4 bases between the two germline ends. CDR3 residues: CSVAQDTQYF. CDR3 nucleotide sequence: TGCAGCGTTGCTCAAGATACGCAGTATTTT.